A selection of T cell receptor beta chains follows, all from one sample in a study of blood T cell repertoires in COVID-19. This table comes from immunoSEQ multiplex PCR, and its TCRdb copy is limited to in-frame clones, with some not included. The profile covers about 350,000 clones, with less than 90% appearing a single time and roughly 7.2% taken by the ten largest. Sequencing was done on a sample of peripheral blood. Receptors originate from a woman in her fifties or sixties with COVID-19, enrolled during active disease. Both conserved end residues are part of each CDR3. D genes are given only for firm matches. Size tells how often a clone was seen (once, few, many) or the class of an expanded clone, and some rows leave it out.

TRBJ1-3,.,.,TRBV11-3,TGTGCCAGCAACTACGGGGGGCCGCTCTCTGGAAACACCATATATTTT,CASNYGGPLSGNTIYF
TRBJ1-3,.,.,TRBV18,TGTGCCAGCTCACCGTCGACAGACTCTGGAAACACCATATATTTT,CASSPSTDSGNTIYF
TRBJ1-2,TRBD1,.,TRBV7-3,TGTGCCAGCAGCACCAAAAGGCCTAAAATGGGACAGGGGGCGCCCGATAACTATGGCTACACCTTC,CASSTKRPKMGQGAPDNYGYTF
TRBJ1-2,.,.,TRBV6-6,TGTGCCAGCAGTAGGGACATGAAGAACTATGGCTACACCTTC,CASSRDMKNYGYTF
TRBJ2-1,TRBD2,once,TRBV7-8,TGTGCCAGCAGCACACAGACCGGGGGGGCCTGGTACAATGAGCAGTTCTTC,CASSTQTGGAWYNEQFF
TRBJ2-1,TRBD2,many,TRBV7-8,TGTGCCAGCAGCACCTGGGACCTCGCCGGGGGGAATGAGCAGTTCTTC,CASSTWDLAGGNEQFF
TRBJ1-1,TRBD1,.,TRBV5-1,TGCGCCAGCAGCTTCGACAGGGGGCTAGGTCGCGGAGCTTTCTTT,CASSFDRGLGRGAFF
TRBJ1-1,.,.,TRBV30,TGTGCCTGGAGTGTCATGGAGGGGACTGAAGCTTTCTTT,CAWSVMEGTEAFF
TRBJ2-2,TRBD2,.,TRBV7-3,TGTGCCAGCAGCTTTTTTCTTCCGGGGGGGAACACCGGGGAGCTGTTTTTT,CASSFFLPGGNTGELFF
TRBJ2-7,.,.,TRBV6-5,TGTGCCAGCAGCGTGACAGGCTCCTACGAGCAGTACTTC,CASSVTGSYEQYF
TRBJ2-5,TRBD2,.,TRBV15,TGTGCCACCAGCAGAGATCCTATAGCGGGGTTGGGGGAGACCCAGTACTTC,CATSRDPIAGLGETQYF
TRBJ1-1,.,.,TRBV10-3,TGTGCCTCACGCGGGGTGGGGACTGAAGCTTTCTTT,CASRGVGTEAFF
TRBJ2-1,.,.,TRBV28,TGTGCCAGCAGTTTCGGCGGGGGCGATGAGCAGTTCTTC,CASSFGGGDEQFF
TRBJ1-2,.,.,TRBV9,TGTGCCAGCAGCGTAGAGTCCGGCTATGGCTACACCTTC,CASSVESGYGYTF
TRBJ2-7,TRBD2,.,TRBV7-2,TGTGCCAGCAGCTTAGGTTGGGGAGGGTACGAGCAGTACTTC,CASSLGWGGYEQYF
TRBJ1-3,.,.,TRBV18,TGTGCCAGCTCACCAAACAGGATAGACTCTGGAAACACCATATATTTT,CASSPNRIDSGNTIYF
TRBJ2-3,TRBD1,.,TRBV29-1,TGCAGCGTTGGTGACAGGGGCACAGATACGCAGTATTTT,CSVGDRGTDTQYF
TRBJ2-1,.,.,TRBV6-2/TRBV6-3,TGTGCCAGCAGTTACCGCCCGGGTAGCCCCCTCGGCAATGAGCAGTTCTTC,CASSYRPGSPLGNEQFF
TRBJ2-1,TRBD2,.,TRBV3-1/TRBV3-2,TGTGCCAGCAGCTCTCTAGCGGGCAACAATGAGCAGTTCTTC,CASSSLAGNNEQFF
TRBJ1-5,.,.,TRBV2,TGTGCCAGCAGTGAAGATCCCAACGGAGGCAATCAGCCCCAGCATTTT,CASSEDPNGGNQPQHF
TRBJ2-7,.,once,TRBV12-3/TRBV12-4,TGTGCCAGCAGTTTCGGGGGAGAGCAGTACTTC,CASSFGGEQYF
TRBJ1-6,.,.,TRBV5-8,TGTGCCAGCAGCCCGTGGGCCTCCTATAATTCACCCCTCCACTTT,CASSPWASYNSPLHF
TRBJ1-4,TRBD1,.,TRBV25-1,TGTGCCAGCAGTGGGGGACAGACACCTAATGAAAAACTGTTTTTT,CASSGGQTPNEKLFF
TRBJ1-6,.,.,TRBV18,TGTGCCAGCTCACCGGGGGCAGGTTCACCCCTCCACTTT,CASSPGAGSPLHF
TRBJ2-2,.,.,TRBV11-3,TGTGCCAGCAGTCCAGCCCAGGGGAGAAACACCGGGGAGCTGTTTTTT,CASSPAQGRNTGELFF
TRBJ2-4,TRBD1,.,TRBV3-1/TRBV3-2,TGTGCCAGCAGCCAAGAATGGGACGACAGGGGCTTAGCCAAAAACATTCAGTACTTC,CASSQEWDDRGLAKNIQYF
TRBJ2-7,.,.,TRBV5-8,TGTGCCAGCAGCTTTCGGGATCCCTCCTACGAGCAGTACTTC,CASSFRDPSYEQYF
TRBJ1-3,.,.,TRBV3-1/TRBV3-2,TGTGCCAGCAGCCAAGGGCCCGACTCTGGAAACACCATATATTTT,CASSQGPDSGNTIYF
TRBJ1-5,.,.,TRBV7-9,TGTGCCAGCAGCTTAGGCGAAAATCAGCCCCAGCATTTT,CASSLGENQPQHF
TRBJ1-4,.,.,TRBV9,TGTGCCAGCAGTCAAGGGGTCGGCGAAAAACTGTTTTTT,CASSQGVGEKLFF
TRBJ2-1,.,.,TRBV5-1,TGCGCCAGCAGTGCGGGGTCCACCCTCATATCCTACAATGAGCAGTTCTTC,CASSAGSTLISYNEQFF
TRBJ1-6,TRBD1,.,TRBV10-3,TGTGCCATCAAGGGGGAAGGACAGGGGGGGTCACCCCTCCACTTT,CAIKGEGQGGSPLHF
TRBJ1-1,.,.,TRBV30,TGTGCCTGGAGTCCAGACACCGGTTATCAAGTTTTCTTT,CAWSPDTGYQVFF
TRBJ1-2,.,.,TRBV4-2,TGTGCCAGCAGTAAGACAGGACCCGGTGGCTACACCTTC,CASSKTGPGGYTF
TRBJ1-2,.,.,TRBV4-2,TGTGCCAGCAGCCAAGTGTGGGAGTCGGCTTTGATCGGCTACACCTTC,CASSQVWESALIGYTF
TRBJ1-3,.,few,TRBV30,TGTGCCTGGAGTGTACTATGGCGTCCTGGAAACACCATATATTTT,CAWSVLWRPGNTIYF
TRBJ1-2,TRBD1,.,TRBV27,TGTGCCAGCAGTTTTCGACAGGGGGGGCTGACCTTC,CASSFRQGGLTF
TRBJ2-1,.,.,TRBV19,TGTGCCAGTAGTCTCACGGGGTATGAGCAGTTCTTC,CASSLTGYEQFF
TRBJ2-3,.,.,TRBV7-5,TGTGTCAGAAGCCCGACTAGCGGGCCTAGCACAGATACGCAGTATTTT,CVRSPTSGPSTDTQYF
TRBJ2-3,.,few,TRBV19,TGTGCCAGTAAAGAGGGGGTGACTAGCACAGATACGCAGTATTTT,CASKEGVTSTDTQYF
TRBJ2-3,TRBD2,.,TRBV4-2,TGTGCCAGCAGCCAAGAGTTAAGCGGGGGAACAGATACGCAGTATTTT,CASSQELSGGTDTQYF
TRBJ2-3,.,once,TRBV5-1,TGCGCCAGCAGCTTGGCGGGGTACCTAACAGATACGCAGTATTTT,CASSLAGYLTDTQYF
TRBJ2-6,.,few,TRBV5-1,TGCGCCAGCAGCTTTCACGCAGGGGGGGCCAACGTCCTGACTTTC,CASSFHAGGANVLTF
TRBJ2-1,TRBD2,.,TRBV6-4,TGTGCCAGCAGTGACAGCGGGGGGGCAGATGAGCAGTTCTTC,CASSDSGGADEQFF
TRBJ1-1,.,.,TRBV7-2,TGTGCCAGTGCCTTCGCAGGGGCGGGGGCTGAAGCTTTCTTT,CASAFAGAGAEAFF
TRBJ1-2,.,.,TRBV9,TGTGCCAGCAGCGTAGACCCGACGCGGGGGGCTAGGGTTGGCTACACCTTC,CASSVDPTRGARVGYTF
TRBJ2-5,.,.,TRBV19,TGTGCCAGTAGTATAGAACCGAGAGGGGAGACCCAGTACTTC,CASSIEPRGETQYF
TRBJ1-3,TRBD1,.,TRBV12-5,TGTGCTAGTGGTTGGGGACAGTCGTTTGGAAACACCATATATTTT,CASGWGQSFGNTIYF
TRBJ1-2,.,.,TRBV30,TGTGCCTGGAAAGATACAGCCTTCTATGGCTACACCTTC,CAWKDTAFYGYTF
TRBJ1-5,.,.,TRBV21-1,TGTGCCAGCAACCACATGTGGACAGATAGCAATCAGCCCCAGCATTTT,CASNHMWTDSNQPQHF
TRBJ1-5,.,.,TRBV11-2,TGTGCCAGCAGCTTAGAGGCCAGGGCAGGATATCAGCCCCAGCATTTT,CASSLEARAGYQPQHF
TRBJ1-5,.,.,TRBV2,TGTGCCATCGCGGGGCGAAGCAATCAGCCCCAGCATTTT,CAIAGRSNQPQHF
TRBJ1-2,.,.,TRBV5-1,TGCGCCAGCAGCTTGACATCTAACTATGGCTACACCTTC,CASSLTSNYGYTF
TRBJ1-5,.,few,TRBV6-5,TGTGCCAGCAGTAAATATAGCAATCAGCCCCAGCATTTT,CASSKYSNQPQHF
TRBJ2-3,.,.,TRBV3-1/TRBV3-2,TGTGCCAGCGGAGGAATAGGAGAAGCAGATACGCAGTATTTT,CASGGIGEADTQYF
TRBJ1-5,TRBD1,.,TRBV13,TGTGCCAGCAGCCTCGGGACAGATTGGCAGCCCCAGCATTTT,CASSLGTDWQPQHF
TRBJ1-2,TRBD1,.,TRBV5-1,TGCGCCAGCAGCAGGGGACAGGGTAACTATGGCTACACCTTC,CASSRGQGNYGYTF